What follows are 25 T cell receptor beta chains derived from one specimen sequenced in a study of regulatory T cells in long-lasting Graves disease. Both iRepertoire HTBI primers and Arm-PCR of CDR3 regions were used to build the TCR beta libraries. TCRdb reanalysed the multiplex PCR reads using MiXCR and keeps one entry per CDR3 protein. This table holds 530,000 or so distinct CDR3 sequences, roughly 12% found once. Time point defined: newly diagnosed GD, antithyroid drugs for less than 3 months. PBMC RNA was the source of the TCR library. These same data were also listed under a study on T cells in Graves' hyperthyroidism and ophthalmopathy.

This specimen was peripheral blood mononuclear cells (PBMCs), taken at new diagnosis, from a patient treated with antithyroid drugs. The source of these receptors is a man aged 30 to 45 with Graves disease.

This clonotype occurred many times. The chain links TRBV28 to TRBJ2-3; 7 bases line up with TRBD2. The CDR3 is made up of 17 amino acids. Trimming cost V 3 bases and J 1 base; bases outside gene matches: 10. The germline gives CDR1 MDHEN, CDR2 SYDVKM. Here the CDR3 reads CASSFGLAGDGTDTQYF. DNA of the CDR3: TGTGCCAGCAGTTTCGGGCTGGCGGGGGATGGCACAGATACGCAGTATTTT.

This clonotype has just a few counts. J is TRBJ2-3 and V is TRBV18, with TRBD2 matching 10 bases. Germline-derived CDR1 and CDR2 are KGHSH and LQKENI. The CDR3 has 17 amino acids. Unmatched junction bases numbered 8, after V lost 3 bases and J lost 2 bases. The DNA of the CDR3 is TGTGCCAGCTCACCCAGCGGGAGGGCCTTCGACACAGATACGCAGTATTTT. Protein product: CASSPSGRAFDTDTQYF.

This clonotype was detected ten times or more. The chain recombines TRBV5-1 with TRBJ2-7; possibly TRBD1 for D (5 bases). The V and J ends lost 4 bases and 2 bases respectively, with 16 bases between them. The CDR3 loop spans 15 amino acids. CDR1 and CDR2 from the germline V gene are SGHRS and YFSETQ. The CDR3 loop reads CASSPWSGLTYEQYF. The DNA for the CDR3 is TGCGCCAGCAGCCCGTGGTCAGGGCTTACCTACGAGCAGTACTTC.

This clonotype appeared a few times. V gene TRBV11-2 combines with J gene TRBJ1-6; the match to TRBD1 covers 8 bases. The CDR3 length is 14 residues. The ends lost 5 bases at V and 7 bases at J; junction bases unmatched: 4. In germline, CDR1 is SGHAT, CDR2 FQNNGV. In DNA, the CDR3 is TGTGCCAGCAGCGTGGGACAGGCGAATTCACCCCTCCACTTT. This codes for CASSVGQANSPLHF.

The chain has TRBV3-1 and TRBJ2-7; TRBD2 agrees at 12 bases. CDR1 and CDR2 from the germline V gene are LGHDT and YNNKEL (reference sequence). With V trimmed by 3 bases and J by 3 bases, 6 bases remained unmatched. The CDR3 consists of 16 residues. Here the CDR3 DNA reads TGTGCCAGCAGCCACCATCTACTAGCGGGGGGCTACGAGCAGTACTTC. Amino acid sequence: CASSHHLLAGGYEQYF.

In its sample, this clonotype was seen many times. The chain links TRBV2 to TRBJ2-1; no clear D gene. V lost 6 bases and J 4 bases, leaving 10 bases between the germline ends. CDR1 and CDR2 from the germline V gene are SNHLY and FYNNEI. The CDR3 sequence is 13 residues long. The CDR3 nucleotides are TGTGCCAGCAGCGAAACAGTTTACAATGAGCAGTTCTTC. This sequence encodes CASSETVYNEQFF.

This clonotype was counted ten times or more. J is TRBJ1-2 and V is TRBV5-1; weak D call: TRBD1 (5 bases). The V gene lost 4 bases and the J gene lost 0 bases, with 7 bases spanning the gap. CDR3 size: 13 residues. Germline CDR1 SGHRS, CDR2 YFSETQ. This chain's CDR3 is CASSPGTNYGYTF. CDR3 coding DNA: TGCGCCAGCAGCCCAGGGACTAACTATGGCTACACCTTC.

This clonotype has just a few counts. The chain uses TRBV4-1 and TRBJ1-2; 7 bases line up with TRBD1. This CDR3 is built from 14 residues. Trimming removed 3 bases from V and 4 bases from J; junction bases left unmatched: 5. The V gene's germline CDR1 is MGHRA and CDR2 YSYEKL. The CDR3 reads CASSHIGTVYGYTF. CDR3 sequence (DNA): TGCGCCAGCAGCCATATTGGGACAGTCTATGGCTACACCTTC.

This chain connects TRBV7-2 to TRBJ1-1; no clear D. CDR1 is SGHTA, CDR2 FQGNSA, per germline. This CDR3 is built from 13 residues. Trimming stripped 4 bases from V and 0 bases from J, with 6 bases between. The CDR3 bases are TGTGCCAGCAGCTCCCAAATGAACACTGAAGCTTTCTTT. This sequence encodes CASSSQMNTEAFF.

This clonotype appeared a few times. The rearrangement joins TRBV7-9 to TRBJ1-1, with 7 bases lining up with TRBD1. Trimming cost V 5 bases and J 5 bases; bases outside gene matches: 8. Germline loops: CDR1 SEHNR, CDR2 FQNEAQ (reference sequence). This CDR3 is 14 amino acids long. Here the CDR3 DNA reads TGTGCCAGCAGCCTGTGGACAGGACAAACTGAAGCTTTCTTT. This translates into CASSLWTGQTEAFF. The complete variable domain, with remaining parts taken from reference TRBV7-9 and TRBJ1-1, reads DTGVSQNPRHKITKRGQNVTFRCDPISEHNRLYWYRQTLGQGPEFLTYFQNEAQLEKSRLLSDRFSAERPKGSFSTLEIQRTEQGDSAMYLCASSLWTGQTEAFFGQGTRLTVV.

This clonotype has a count of ten or more. CDR3 coding DNA: TGTGCCAGCAGTACGGACAGGAGAAACTATGGCTACACCTTC. Translated, it gives CASSTDRRNYGYTF. The gene calls are TRBV7-9 and TRBJ1-2; 7 bases are shared with TRBD1. The germline V gene encodes CDR1 SEHNR and CDR2 FQNEAQ (reference sequence). The junction had 6 bases not matched to a gene; V was cut back by 6 bases and J by 2 bases. The CDR3 consists of 14 residues.

This clonotype came up many times. The chain recombines TRBV7-2 with TRBJ2-2; D possibly corresponds to TRBD2 (6 bases). The CDR3 runs 14 residues. Germline V gene lookup returns CDR1 SGHTA and CDR2 FQGNSA. Trimming stripped 11 bases from V and 0 bases from J, with 13 bases between. CDR3 in DNA: TGTGCCCACGCGCTAGCGACGAACACCGGGGAGCTGTTTTTT. Protein: CAHALATNTGELFF.

The table lists this clonotype with many counts. The chain combines TRBV11-2 with TRBJ2-5; no clear D gene. V shed 5 bases and J shed 3 bases, with 10 bases lying between them. Per germline, CDR1 SGHAT and CDR2 FQNNGV. The CDR3 has 13 amino acids. The CDR3 sequence is CASSRTLEETQYF. In DNA, the CDR3 is TGTGCCAGCAGCCGAACGTTGGAAGAGACCCAGTACTTC.

Ten or more counts support this clonotype. J is TRBJ1-2 and V is TRBV5-1; D uncertain. The CDR3 extends over 13 amino acids. Trimming took 3 bases from V and 0 from J, leaving 6 bases between them. Germline V CDR1 and CDR2: SGHRS, YFSETQ. The CDR3 is CASSYTANYGYTF. The CDR3 nucleotides are TGCGCCAGCAGCTACACAGCTAACTATGGCTACACCTTC.

This clonotype was observed many times. The chain uses TRBV6-1 and TRBJ2-1, with D perhaps being TRBD1 or TRBD2 (6 bases each). V lost 6 bases and J 6 bases, leaving 21 bases between the germline ends. The CDR3 loop spans 16 amino acids. Germline V gene lookup returns CDR1 MNHNS and CDR2 SASEGT. DNA of the CDR3: TGTGCCAGCAGCCCGGGGGCGAGGGCTGGGAGCAATGAGCAGTTCTTC. Its protein product is CASSPGARAGSNEQFF.

This clonotype came up many times. This chain joins TRBV7-2 and TRBJ2-1; TRBD2 might be the D (5 bases). The germline V and J ends were trimmed by 5 bases and 6 bases, with 17 bases remaining between them. This CDR3 comprises 15 residues. From germline, CDR1 is SGHTA and CDR2 FQGNSA. The CDR3 reads CASSPLQRYSNEQFF. The CDR3 DNA sequence: TGTGCCAGCAGCCCCCTCCAGCGGTATTCCAATGAGCAGTTCTTC.

This clonotype was observed at least ten times. V usage is TRBV12-5 and J usage is TRBJ2-1; no clear D. The ends were cut back, 3 bases at V and 7 bases at J, with 7 bases in the middle. Germline V gene data show CDR1 as LGHNT and CDR2 as FRNRAP. The CDR3 is 12 amino acids. The CDR3 bases are TGTGCTAGTGGTTTTTCCGTTAATGAGCAGTTCTTC. The encoded protein is CASGFSVNEQFF.

This clonotype occurred many times. The rearrangement links TRBV5-1 to TRBJ2-7, with 7 bases fitting TRBD1. The CDR3 is made up of 14 amino acids. V lost 1 base to trimming and J lost 5 bases; unmatched junction nucleotides: 6. Germline-derived CDR1 and CDR2 are SGHRS and YFSETQ. The CDR3 region has the DNA TGCGCCAGCAGCTTGACAGGGGCCAGGGACGAGCAGTACTTC. Translation: CASSLTGARDEQYF.

This chain joins TRBV4-1 and TRBJ2-3, with 7 bases lining up with TRBD2. CDR3 length: 15 amino acids. The germline gives CDR1 MGHRA, CDR2 YSYEKL. The junction had 7 bases not matched to a gene; V was cut back by 3 bases and J by 4 bases. CDR3 bases: TGCGCCAGCAGCCACCTCGGCGGGAGCGCAGATACGCAGTATTTT. Protein sequence: CASSHLGGSADTQYF.

CDR3 bases: TGTGCCAGTAGATACTGGGTGAGCACTGAAGCTTTCTTT. The encoded protein is CASRYWVSTEAFF. The chain combines TRBV19 with TRBJ1-1; no firm D call. Germline loops: CDR1 LNHDA, CDR2 SQIVND (reference sequence). Trimming removed 6 bases from V and 4 bases from J, with 12 bases in between. The CDR3 contains 13 residues.

This clonotype has a handful of counts. The chain uses TRBV6-5 and TRBJ2-7; 7 nucleotides match TRBD2. Germline-derived CDR1 and CDR2 are MNHEY and SVGAGI. The CDR3 loop spans 14 amino acids. The V and J ends lost 2 bases and 7 bases, in that order; junction bases with no gene match: 8. The CDR3 DNA reads TGTGCCAGCAGTTACGGCGCGGGAGTGGGGGAGCAGTACTTC. It is translated as CASSYGAGVGEQYF.

The table lists this clonotype with many counts. This chain links TRBV29-1 with TRBJ2-1; 7 bases line up with TRBD2. The CDR3 sequence is 15 residues long. The germline gives CDR1 SQVTM, CDR2 ANQGSEA. The junction had 14 bases not matched to a gene; V was cut back by 3 bases and J by 9 bases. CDR3 DNA: TGCAGCGTTGATGGTGGCGGGAGAACTAACGGTGAGCAGTTCTTC. It specifies CSVDGGGRTNGEQFF.

This clonotype has ten or more counts. The rearrangement joins TRBV7-2 to TRBJ1-1; a possible D gene is TRBD1 (5 bases). The CDR3 sequence is 14 residues long. Trimming removed 10 bases at V and 0 bases at J, with 15 bases between. Germline V gene sequence: CDR1 SGHTA, CDR2 FQGNSA. The CDR3 nucleotides read TGTGCCACCCATACAGGACAAATGAACACTGAAGCTTTCTTT. Protein sequence: CATHTGQMNTEAFF.

In its sample, this clonotype was seen many times. This rearrangement joins TRBV20-1 to TRBJ1-1; no definite D call. V was clipped by 1 base and J by 6 bases, with 9 bases between them. Germline CDR1 and CDR2: DFQATT and SNEGSKA (reference sequence). The CDR3 covers 12 residues. CDR3 coding DNA: TGCAGTGCTAGAGCCATGAGATCTGAAGCTTTCTTT. The encoded protein is CSARAMRSEAFF.

This clonotype was recorded many times. V gene TRBV6-1 combines with J gene TRBJ2-1; TRBD2 aligns across 11 bases. J was trimmed by 7 bases and V by 6 bases; bases with no gene match: 11. The CDR3 spans 16 residues. Germline V gene sequence: CDR1 MNHNS, CDR2 SASEGT. CDR3 residues: CASRPPTSGARNEQFF. The DNA of the CDR3 is TGTGCCAGCAGACCCCCGACTAGCGGGGCCCGAAATGAGCAGTTCTTC.